This T cell receptor beta chain was sequenced for a study of shared clonotypes between healthy human individuals. Cells designated naive CD8 were CD45RO-negative and were positively selected for CCR7, with terminally differentiated effector memory CD45RA+ cells excluded. Sequenced by immunoSEQ multiplex PCR; TCRdb stores in-frame clones only, minus some. This repertoire shows 1.5 million to 2.5 million clones, approximately 94% found once; its top ten account for 0.9% to 1.5%. CDR3 length: 18 residues. V lost 3 bases to trimming and J lost 2 bases; unmatched junction nucleotides: 8. Germline-derived CDR1 and CDR2 are SGHAT and FQNNGV.

This chain uses TRBV11-2 with TRBJ2-1, with 12 positions matching TRBD2. The receptor was isolated from a man younger than 35 in good health. Sequenced input: naive CD8+ T cells sorted from blood. The CDR3 loop is CASSLVRTSGVTYNEQFF. The CDR3 DNA is TGTGCCAGCAGCTTGGTAAGGACTAGCGGGGTTACCTACAATGAGCAGTTCTTC.